This T cell receptor (beta chain) was observed in a study of blood T cell repertoires in COVID-19. Study details: The samples span acute and convalescent COVID-19 from the United States, Italy and Spain. Sources were T cells, B-cell-depleted T cells, or PBMCs; the material itself was cDNA or gDNA.

Original data processing: Cell counts per sample came from amplifying reference gene primers. Sequenced by immunoSEQ multiplex PCR; TCRdb stores in-frame clones only, minus some. V and J calls and clone size follow that table, whereas D and trimming were derived from the DNA. The table lists approximately 450,000 clones, around nine tenths of them singletons. Germline V gives CDR1 LGHDT, CDR2 YNNKEL (reference sequence). Germline trimming cut 1 base from V and 4 bases from J; bases unmatched to any gene: 10. The CDR3 contains 18 residues. Individuals drawn from around 25 US areas were roughly 18 to 100 years old.

Material for sequencing was PBMCs or T cells enriched from blood (not recorded which). The sequence was collected from a woman aged 18-30 years with acute COVID-19. The chain combines TRBV3-1 (or the pseudogene TRBV3-2) with TRBJ2-3, with 11 bases that match TRBD2. The CDR3 sequence is CASSQGSLAGGVADTQYF. CDR3 DNA sequence: TGTGCCAGCAGCCAAGGATCTCTAGCGGGGGGTGTGGCAGATACGCAGTATTTT.